These T cell receptor beta chains were read from a single sample in a study of blood T cell repertoires in COVID-19. Sequenced by immunoSEQ multiplex PCR; TCRdb stores in-frame clones only, minus some. The sample has 20,000 or so clones, 75% to 95% seen once. Sequencing used peripheral blood. These receptor sequences come from a human donor in a cohort sampled during active COVID-19. CDR3s include the opening cysteine and the closing phenylalanine or tryptophan. The D gene is left open where the match is weak. Part of the rows lack a size; the others show once, few, many or a class for expanded clones.

J	size	V	D	CDR3	DNA
TRBJ2-2	few	TRBV7-6	TRBD2	CASSAGLARNTGELFF	TGTGCCAGCAGCGCCGGACTAGCGAGGAACACCGGGGAGCTGTTTTTT
TRBJ2-5	-	TRBV27	TRBD1	CASILGETGVETQYF	TGTGCCAGCATCCTAGGGGAGACAGGGGTTGAGACCCAGTACTTC
TRBJ2-4	-	TRBV7-2	TRBD2	CASSLAKGGTDLAKNIQYF	TGTGCCAGCAGCTTAGCGAAGGGAGGGACCGACTTAGCCAAAAACATTCAGTACTTC
TRBJ2-3	-	TRBV7-2	TRBD1	CASSLQGASTDTQYF	TGTGCCAGCAGCCTACAGGGGGCTAGCACAGATACGCAGTATTTT
TRBJ2-5	-	TRBV24-1	TRBD1	CATSDLQEGGWETQYF	TGTGCCACCAGTGATTTGCAGGAAGGGGGCTGGGAGACCCAGTACTTC
TRBJ2-1	once	TRBV18	TRBD2	CASSPIIAGGGEQFF	TGTGCCAGCTCACCAATAATAGCGGGAGGTGGTGAGCAGTTCTTC
TRBJ2-7	-	TRBV4-1	TRBD1	CASSQTGQYYEQYF	TGCGCCAGCAGCCAAACGGGACAGTATTACGAGCAGTACTTC
TRBJ2-3	-	TRBV19	TRBD1	CASSTTGGGTDTQYF	TGTGCCAGTAGTACAACAGGGGGCGGCACAGATACGCAGTATTTT
TRBJ2-5	-	TRBV6-5	-	CASSLGAQETQYF	TGTGCCAGCAGTTTGGGGGCTCAAGAGACCCAGTACTTC
TRBJ1-1	-	TRBV2	-	CASSEILGGAFF	TGTGCCAGCAGTGAAATATTGGGGGGAGCTTTCTTT
TRBJ1-1	-	TRBV5-4	-	CASSLAGGAGMNTEAFF	TGTGCCAGCAGCTTGGCCGGGGGGGCAGGGATGAACACTGAAGCTTTCTTT
TRBJ2-7	-	TRBV15	TRBD2	CATSFSRTSGGPSYEQYF	TGTGCCACCAGCTTTTCGAGGACTAGCGGGGGTCCCAGCTACGAGCAGTACTTC
TRBJ1-4	once	TRBV2	-	CASSPRQSTNEKLFF	TGTGCCAGCAGCCCCAGACAGTCAACTAATGAAAAACTGTTTTTT
TRBJ2-2	-	TRBV11-3	-	CASSPRRENTGELFF	TGTGCCAGCAGCCCCCGCCGGGAGAACACCGGGGAGCTGTTTTTT
TRBJ1-2	-	TRBV19	-	CASTPTDNYGYTF	TGTGCCAGTACCCCAACAGATAACTATGGCTACACCTTC
TRBJ2-1	once	TRBV28	TRBD2	CASSLVERGGDEQFF	TGTGCCAGCAGTTTAGTCGAGCGGGGGGGTGATGAGCAGTTCTTC
TRBJ1-3	-	TRBV11-1	-	CASSTLTSRSGNTIYF	TGTGCCAGCAGCACACTGACTTCCCGCTCTGGAAACACCATATATTTT
TRBJ2-3	-	TRBV1	-	CTNKRGACTDTQYF	TGCACCAACAAGCGGGGGGCCTGCACAGATACGCAGTATTTT
TRBJ2-5	once	TRBV6-6	-	CASSTRSRVYGETQYF	TGTGCCAGCAGTACTCGGAGCAGGGTCTACGGAGAGACCCAGTACTTC
TRBJ1-2	-	TRBV6-5	-	CASASQGRGYGYTF	TGTGCCAGCGCCTCTCAGGGGCGAGGCTATGGCTACACCTTC
TRBJ1-5	-	TRBV6-5	TRBD1	CASKGQGGQPQHF	TGTGCCAGCAAGGGACAGGGCGGGCAGCCCCAGCATTTT
TRBJ2-1	-	TRBV24-1	TRBD2	CATSDPLAGHEQFF	TGTGCCACCAGTGATCCCCTAGCGGGCCATGAGCAGTTCTTC
TRBJ2-1	-	TRBV25-1	TRBD1	CASSGSGTGPYNEQFF	TGTGCCAGCAGTGGCTCCGGGACAGGGCCGTACAATGAGCAGTTCTTC
TRBJ1-4	-	TRBV14	TRBD1	CASSTGTGAGKLFF	TGTGCCAGCAGCACCGGGACAGGGGCCGGAAAACTGTTTTTT
TRBJ1-1	-	TRBV3-1/TRBV3-2	-	CASSQGGGQAFF	TGTGCCAGCAGCCAGGGAGGGGGGCAGGCTTTCTTT
TRBJ1-1	-	TRBV4-2	-	CASRWTRGGPEAFF	TGTGCCAGCAGGTGGACCAGGGGTGGTCCTGAAGCTTTCTTT
TRBJ2-2	-	TRBV6-6	TRBD2	CASSYSGGGNTGELFF	TGTGCCAGCAGTTACTCGGGCGGGGGTAACACCGGGGAGCTGTTTTTT
TRBJ1-2	-	TRBV28	-	CASREQGSNGYTF	TGTGCCAGCAGAGAACAGGGATCGAATGGCTACACCTTC
TRBJ2-1	-	TRBV6-1	TRBD2	CASSEPGLAGGIEQFF	TGTGCCAGCAGTGAACCAGGACTAGCGGGGGGTATTGAGCAGTTCTTC
TRBJ1-4	-	TRBV30	-	CAWSVLAPEKLFF	TGTGCCTGGAGTGTACTAGCTCCTGAAAAACTGTTTTTT
TRBJ2-2	-	TRBV6-5	-	CASSLRSGGTGELFF	TGTGCCAGCAGTCTCAGATCAGGTGGCACCGGGGAGCTGTTTTTT
TRBJ1-1	-	TRBV3-1/TRBV3-2	-	CASSLQITEAFF	TGTGCCAGCAGCCTTCAGATTACTGAAGCTTTCTTT
TRBJ2-7	-	TRBV12-3/TRBV12-4	-	CATTLGAGHEQYF	TGTGCCACCACCCTGGGGGCAGGCCACGAGCAGTACTTC
TRBJ1-2	-	TRBV30	-	CAWSVEPTRGSGYTF	TGTGCCTGGAGTGTAGAGCCCACTCGGGGAAGCGGCTACACCTTC
TRBJ2-6	-	TRBV20-1	-	CSASSGSGANVLTF	TGCAGTGCTAGTTCGGGGTCCGGGGCCAACGTCCTGACTTTC
TRBJ2-2	-	TRBV9	TRBD2	CASSVRLAGPNTGELFF	TGTGCCAGCAGCGTGCGACTAGCGGGACCTAACACCGGGGAGCTGTTTTTT
TRBJ2-7	once	TRBV5-6	-	CASSLSGFYEQYF	TGTGCCAGCAGCTTGAGCGGATTCTACGAGCAGTACTTC
TRBJ2-5	once	TRBV9	TRBD1	CASSVESTGGGLGTQYF	TGTGCCAGCAGCGTAGAATCGACAGGGGGCGGGTTAGGGACCCAGTACTTC
TRBJ2-3	-	TRBV5-4	TRBD2	CASSPSGPPGRTDTQYF	TGTGCCAGCAGCCCTAGCGGACCCCCGGGCCGCACAGATACGCAGTATTTT
TRBJ2-4	-	TRBV3-1/TRBV3-2	-	CASSQVRGLAKNIQYF	TGTGCCAGCAGCCAAGTTCGGGGACTAGCCAAAAACATTCAGTACTTC
TRBJ2-3	-	TRBV9	-	CASSVGQRDTQYF	TGTGCCAGCAGCGTAGGACAGCGAGATACGCAGTATTTT
TRBJ1-2	-	TRBV6-5	-	CASRIQGTRGYTF	TGTGCCAGCAGGATTCAGGGTACCCGTGGCTACACCTTC
TRBJ1-1	-	TRBV6-2/TRBV6-3	-	CASSPRVMNTEAFF	TGTGCCAGCAGTCCCCGGGTTATGAACACTGAAGCTTTCTTT
TRBJ2-1	-	TRBV7-2	TRBD2	CASSPRTSWYNEQFF	TGTGCCAGCAGCCCCCGGACTAGCTGGTACAATGAGCAGTTCTTC
TRBJ2-3	-	TRBV6-5	-	CASSYSGRRTDTQYF	TGTGCCAGCAGTTACTCGGGCAGGCGAACAGATACGCAGTATTTT
TRBJ1-1	-	TRBV7-2	-	CASFTTPGWDTEAFF	TGTGCCAGCTTTACGACCCCAGGGTGGGACACTGAAGCTTTCTTT
TRBJ2-1	-	TRBV28	-	CGTGEAYNEQFF	TGTGGTACAGGGGAGGCCTACAATGAGCAGTTCTTC
TRBJ2-2	few	TRBV4-2	TRBD1	CASSRSTGGRTGELFF	TGTGCCAGCAGCCGGTCCACAGGGGGTCGGACCGGGGAGCTGTTTTTT
TRBJ1-2	-	TRBV6-2/TRBV6-3	TRBD1	CASSRNRGDYGYTF	TGTGCCAGCAGCCGAAACAGGGGGGACTATGGCTACACCTTC
TRBJ1-1	-	TRBV4-2	-	CASSQVPAGQWMNTEAFF	TGTGCCAGCAGCCAAGTACCGGCAGGGCAGTGGATGAACACTGAAGCTTTCTTT
TRBJ2-5	-	TRBV12-1	-	CASSFGFSERETQYF	TGTGCCAGCAGCTTTGGTTTTAGCGAGAGGGAGACCCAGTACTTC
TRBJ2-5	-	TRBV19	-	CASSISGLVPQETQYF	TGTGCCAGTAGTATCTCCGGACTCGTACCCCAAGAGACCCAGTACTTC
TRBJ2-2	-	TRBV30	TRBD1	CAWRRGDRGIFGELFF	TGTGCCTGGAGGCGGGGCGACAGGGGGATTTTCGGGGAGCTGTTTTTT
TRBJ2-7	-	TRBV5-4	TRBD2	CASSSRTSGGVNEQYF	TGTGCCAGCAGCTCGCGGACTAGCGGGGGGGTCAACGAGCAGTACTTC
TRBJ1-2	-	TRBV18	TRBD1	CASSPPGLKGASGYTF	TGTGCCAGCTCACCACCGGGTCTTAAGGGGGCGAGTGGCTACACCTTC
TRBJ2-7	once	TRBV7-2	TRBD2	CASGRGDYEQYF	TGTGCCAGCGGGCGGGGGGACTACGAGCAGTACTTC
TRBJ2-1	-	TRBV7-2	TRBD2	CASSLGTSGRVGNNEQFF	TGTGCCAGCAGCCTTGGGACTAGCGGGAGGGTAGGGAACAATGAGCAGTTCTTC
TRBJ1-1	-	TRBV28	-	CASNSARGRTAEAFF	TGTGCCAGCAACAGTGCCAGGGGTAGGACGGCTGAAGCTTTCTTT
TRBJ1-3	-	TRBV7-8	TRBD1	CASSLAGTGTGNTIYF	TGTGCCAGCAGCTTAGCCGGGACAGGAACTGGAAACACCATATATTTT
TRBJ1-2	-	TRBV10-3	TRBD1	CAINKGQGPDGYTF	TGTGCCATCAACAAGGGACAGGGACCCGATGGCTACACCTTC